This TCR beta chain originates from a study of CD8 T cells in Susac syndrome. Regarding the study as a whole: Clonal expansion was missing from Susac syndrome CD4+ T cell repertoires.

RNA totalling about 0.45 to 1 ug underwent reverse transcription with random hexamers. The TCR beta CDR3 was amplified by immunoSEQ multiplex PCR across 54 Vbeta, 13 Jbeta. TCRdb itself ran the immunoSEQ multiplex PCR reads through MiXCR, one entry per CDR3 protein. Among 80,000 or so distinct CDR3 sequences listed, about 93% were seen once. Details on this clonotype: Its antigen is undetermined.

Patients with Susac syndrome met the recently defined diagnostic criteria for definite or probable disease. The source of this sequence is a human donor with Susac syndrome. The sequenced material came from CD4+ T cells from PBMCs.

The CDR3 reads CASSPGLTGGSGANVLTF. DNA of the CDR3: TGTGCCAGCAGTCCGGGACTAACTGGAGGCTCTGGGGCCAACGTCCTGACTTTC. The chain combines TRBV27 with TRBJ2-6, with 7 nucleotides matching TRBD2. This CDR3 has 18 amino acids. The V gene's germline CDR1 is MNHEY and CDR2 SMNVEV (reference sequence). V dropped 5 bases and J dropped 0; count of bases not matched to a gene: 10.